This T cell receptor (beta chain) came from a study of blood T cell repertoires in COVID-19. Study in general: Whether acute or convalescent, the COVID-19 samples came from the United States, Italy and Spain. PBMCs, B-cell-depleted T cells, or T cells provided the cDNA or gDNA that made up the material.

In the original processing: Amplified reference gene primers provided the basis for estimating nucleated cell counts. Clones were read by immunoSEQ multiplex PCR, and TCRdb kept only the in-frame ones, dropping some. That table supplies the V and J calls and clone size; D and trimming were determined from the DNA. The data contain hundreds of thousands of clones, 85% to 90% of them singletons. The CDR3 length is 13 residues. V lost 7 bases and J 4 bases, leaving 10 bases between the germline ends. Cohort allocation depended upon clinical history that participants reported. The J gene is TRBJ2-2, the V gene TRBV12-3 or TRBV12-4, with D tentatively TRBD2 (5 bases). The sample taken for sequencing was PBMCs or T cells enriched from blood (not recorded which). The receptor's source is a man aged 18 to 35 who had recovered from COVID-19. DNA of the CDR3: TGTGCCAGCATCAGCGCGGGCACCGGGGAGCTGTTTTTT. Protein sequence: CASISAGTGELFF.